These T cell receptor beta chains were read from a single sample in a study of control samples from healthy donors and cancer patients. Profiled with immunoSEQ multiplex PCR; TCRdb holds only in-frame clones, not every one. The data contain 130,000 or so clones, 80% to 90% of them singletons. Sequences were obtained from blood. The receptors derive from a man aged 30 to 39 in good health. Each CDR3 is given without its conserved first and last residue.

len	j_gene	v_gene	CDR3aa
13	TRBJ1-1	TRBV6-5	ASRSGAAMSTEAF
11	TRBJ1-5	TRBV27	ASSETGYQPQH
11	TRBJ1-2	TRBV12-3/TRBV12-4	ASSLENNYGYT
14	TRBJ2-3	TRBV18	ASSPRGGSATDTQY
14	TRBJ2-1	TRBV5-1	ASSWTSGGALNEQF
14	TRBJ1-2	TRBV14	ASSPLPGQGGYGYT
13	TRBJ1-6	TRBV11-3	ASSLDPSTNSPLH
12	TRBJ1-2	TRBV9	ASSPHQDNYGYT
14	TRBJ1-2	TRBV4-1	PSSHGWGGQGEGYT
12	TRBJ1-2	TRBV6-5	ASSMQGGADGYT
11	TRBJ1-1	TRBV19	ASRERGDTEAF
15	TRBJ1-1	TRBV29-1	SASARDYSIPNTEAF
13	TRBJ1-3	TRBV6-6	ASIGPASSGNTIY
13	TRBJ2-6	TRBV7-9	ASSQTNSGANVLT
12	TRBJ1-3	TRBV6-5	AISVDHGGNTIY
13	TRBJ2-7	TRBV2	ASSEGRGPSDEQY
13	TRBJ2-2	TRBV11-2	ASSLEVEGSGELF
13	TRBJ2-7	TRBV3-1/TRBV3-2	ASSPRTGGTYEQY
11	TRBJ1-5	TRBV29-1	SVATDRDQPQH
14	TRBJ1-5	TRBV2	ASSEAEGMNHQPQH
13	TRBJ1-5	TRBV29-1	SVEVEGGGNQPQH
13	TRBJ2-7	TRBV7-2	ASSPDRALSYEQY
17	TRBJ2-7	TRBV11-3	ASSLEWVRANSLPGEQY
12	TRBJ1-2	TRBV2	ASTSTGGGYGYT
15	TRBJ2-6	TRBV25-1	ASSDREGLLGANVLT
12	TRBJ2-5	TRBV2	ASSEGGTLETQY
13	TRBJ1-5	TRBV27	ASSLGGHNNQPQH
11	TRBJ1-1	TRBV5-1	ASSLYRGTEAF
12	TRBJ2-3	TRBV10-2	ASSAPWSTDTQY
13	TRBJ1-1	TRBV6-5	ASSLTGVLDTEAF
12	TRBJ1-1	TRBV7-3	ASSLRDSSTEAF
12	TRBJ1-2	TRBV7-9	ASSLGDRLYGYT
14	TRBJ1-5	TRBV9	ASSAGAQTGNQPQH
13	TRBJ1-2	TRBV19	ASSLRTAGTYGYT
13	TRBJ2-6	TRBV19	ASRGLAAGANVLT
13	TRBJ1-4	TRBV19	ASSVDRGDNEKLF
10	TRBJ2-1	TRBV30	AWSVSGAEQF
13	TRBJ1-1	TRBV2	ASSLDRGRGTEAF
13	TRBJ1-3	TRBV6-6	ASSYGDTSGNTIY
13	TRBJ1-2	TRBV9	ASSVVPASNYGYT
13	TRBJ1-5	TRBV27	ASSLSASAGQPQH
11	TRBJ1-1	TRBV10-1	ASRKTQGTEAF
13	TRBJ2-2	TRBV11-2	ASSFPDRGTGELF
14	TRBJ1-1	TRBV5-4	ASSLGTTGRNTEAF
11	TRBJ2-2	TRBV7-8	ASSLVDTGELF
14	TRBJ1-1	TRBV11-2	ASSSLARTGNTEAF
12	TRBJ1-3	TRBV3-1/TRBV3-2	ASSQDDVRLYLY
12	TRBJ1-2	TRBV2	ASTRSMDEVGYT